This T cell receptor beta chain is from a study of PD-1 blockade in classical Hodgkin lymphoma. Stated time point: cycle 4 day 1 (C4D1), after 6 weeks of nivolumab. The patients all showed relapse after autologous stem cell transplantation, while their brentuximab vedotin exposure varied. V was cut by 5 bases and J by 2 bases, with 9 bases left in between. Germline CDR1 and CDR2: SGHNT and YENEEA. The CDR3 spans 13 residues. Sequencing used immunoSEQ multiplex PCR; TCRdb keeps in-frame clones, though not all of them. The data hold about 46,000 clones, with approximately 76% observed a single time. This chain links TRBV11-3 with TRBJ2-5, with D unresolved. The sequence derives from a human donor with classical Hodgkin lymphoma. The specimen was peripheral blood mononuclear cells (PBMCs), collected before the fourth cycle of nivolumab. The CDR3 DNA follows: TGTGCCAGCAGCCCGACCTGGCAAGAGACCCAGTACTTC. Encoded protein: CASSPTWQETQYF.